This TCR beta chain emerged from a study of cytomegalovirus exposure and HLA in healthy donors. Researchers ran the PCR with 60 Vbeta and 13 Jbeta primers. Only in-frame clones appear in the TCRdb table, and some are missing; sequencing was by immunoSEQ multiplex PCR. Of under 200,000 clones in the sample, more than 65% were seen once. Germline loops: CDR1 MNHEY, CDR2 SMNVEV (reference sequence). J was trimmed by 4 bases and V by 2 bases; bases with no gene match: 0. The CDR3 has 14 amino acids. Study-level findings and limits: Researchers reported in a later analysis that a missense DCLRE1C variant was tied to TCR beta V- and J-gene trimming. The authors judged a highly shared variant cluster likely a sequencing artifact. The majority of CMV-associated TCR beta chains were reported as apparently HLA-restricted in a later analysis. TCR beta sequences reportedly predicted the HLA-A and HLA-B alleles of most subjects accurately.

Concerning this clone: Its antigen is currently unknown.

J is TRBJ2-1 and V is TRBV27; 9 bases map to TRBD2. Sequenced: PBMCs. The receptor's source is a man aged 50-60 years in good health and CMV-seropositive. The CDR3, as DNA: TGTGCCAGCAGTTTAGCGGGGGGGTACAATGAGCAGTTCTTC. It translates to CASSLAGGYNEQFF.